This TCR beta chain appears in the sequencing data of a study of T cell responses to AZD1222 COVID-19 vaccine. General study results and limits: Only a handful of people who got AZD1222 tested seropositive at baseline. CD4 TCRs covered the whole spike, strongest at regions 160-218 and 743-854. Nearly half of spike-specific TCRs reportedly go after variant regions that carry no mutations. There were repertoire samples only from the period after the peak T cell response.

V lost 1 base, J lost 3 bases, and 9 bases lay in between. The CDR3 extends over 15 amino acids. The germline V gene has CDR1 SGHAT and CDR2 FQNNGV. Notes on this clone: What it binds is unknown.

Generated by immunoSEQ multiplex PCR, the TCRdb table keeps only in-frame clones and is missing some. The top ten clones hold roughly a quarter of a sample with about 53,000 clones, approximately 84% of them seen once. The TCR comes from an adult in good health. This sequence joins TRBV11-2 and TRBJ1-4; a possible D gene is TRBD1 (5 bases). The sample was peripheral blood, taken on day 0 of AZD1222 vaccination. This CDR3 is CASSLGGGANEKLFF. The CDR3 DNA reads TGTGCCAGCAGCTTAGGGGGGGGAGCTAATGAAAAACTGTTTTTT.